This T cell receptor (beta chain) comes out of a study of tumor T cells in aggressive B-cell lymphoma. This clone was recorded a few times. Germline lookup yields CDR1 SQVTM and CDR2 ANQGSEA. The CDR3 is 13 residues long. The junction had 3 bases not matched to a gene; V was cut back by 1 base and J by 5 bases. The assay was immunoSEQ multiplex PCR, and TCRdb's table has in-frame clones only and misses some. The sample records 190 or so clones, 65% to 80% being singletons. What was sequenced was tumor tissue. This sequence joins TRBV29-1 and TRBJ2-5, with 8 bases aligning to TRBD1. This receptor was identified in an adult with diffuse large B cell lymphoma. The CDR3 here is CSVEVQGAETQYF. In DNA, the CDR3 is TGCAGCGTTGAAGTGCAGGGGGCCGAGACCCAGTACTTC.